The 5 T cell receptor beta chains below come from one sample, sequenced in a study of blood T cells in healthy people across ages. The second PCR ran about 6 to 11 cycles with a sample-barcoded 5' primer and J-beta primers. TCRdb passed the 5' RACE reads through MiXCR, listing each CDR3 protein once. The sample lists 1.5 million to 2 million distinct CDR3 sequences, almost 35% occurring once. The material sequenced was blood. The receptors stem from a woman aged 25 to 39 in good health.

This clonotype came up many times. This chain joins TRBV29-1 and TRBJ2-1; 9 bases agree with TRBD1. The CDR3 is 16 amino acids. The V and J ends lost 4 bases and 3 bases, in that order; junction bases with no gene match: 10. Germline-derived CDR1 and CDR2 are SQVTM and ANQGSEA. CDR3 nucleotides: TGCAGCGTTGGTAAAAAGGGACAGGGTCTCTACAATGAGCAGTTCTTC. Residues: CSVGKKGQGLYNEQFF.

The V call is TRBV6-2 or TRBV6-3, the J call TRBJ1-5; D is ambiguous. CDR1 and CDR2 (germline): MNHEY, SVGEGT. The CDR3 spans 17 residues. V dropped 2 bases and J dropped 1 base, with 15 bases sitting between them. The CDR3 region is CASSYAVGQGSNQPQHF. CDR3 coding DNA: TGTGCCAGCAGTTACGCAGTCGGGCAAGGAAGCAATCAGCCCCAGCATTTT.

Many counts were recorded for this clonotype. The V call is TRBV7-2, the J call TRBJ2-2; 9 bases match TRBD2. Per germline, CDR1 SGHTA and CDR2 FQGNSA. The CDR3 length is 19 residues. V gave up 1 base and J gave up 2 bases; unmatched junction bases: 11. CDR3 sequence: CASSLGEASGVFNTGELFF. CDR3 coding DNA: TGTGCCAGCAGCTTAGGGGAGGCTAGCGGGGTCTTTAACACCGGGGAGCTGTTTTTT.

The gene calls are TRBV11-1 and TRBJ2-7, with D uncertain. V lost 11 bases, J lost 2 bases, and 16 bases lay in between. Per germline, CDR1 SGHAT and CDR2 FQDESV (reference sequence). The CDR3 runs 13 residues. Here the CDR3 reads CARLHHGPYEQYF. The CDR3 nucleotides are TGTGCCCGATTACACCATGGACCCTACGAGCAGTACTTC.

The chain has TRBV6-1 and TRBJ1-5; D unresolved. This CDR3 region has 16 residues. Trimming cost V 6 bases and J 3 bases, with 18 bases left between them. Germline CDR1 reads MNHNS; CDR2 reads SASEGT. The chain's CDR3 is CASRHPQSLLNQPQHF. In DNA form, the CDR3 reads TGTGCCAGCAGGCACCCACAGTCCCTTCTCAATCAGCCCCAGCATTTT.